The source of this T cell receptor beta chain is a study of T cell repertoires in cytomegalovirus infection. Overall study: It was the public TCR beta signatures that indicated both CMV infection and matching HLA type.

The germline CDR1 and CDR2 sequences are MNHEY and SVGEGT. The V segment lost 2 bases and the J segment 1 base; nucleotides outside the gene matches: 1. This CDR3 region has 15 residues. TCRdb re-derived calls from the reads in MiXCR, one entry per CDR3 protein. Of some 390,000 distinct CDR3 sequences in the sample, 15% to 20% were seen once. The table lists this clonotype with a few counts. This clonotype originated in a human donor in good health (CMV status not recorded). Some clones in this sample may be carry-over from other donors' samples. Sequenced: PBMCs. The chain uses TRBV6-2 or TRBV6-3 and TRBJ2-2, with 7 bases that match TRBD1. The CDR3 DNA follows: TGTGCCAGCAGTTACGGGGACAGGAACACCGGGGAGCTGTTTTTT. Residues: CASSYGDRNTGELFF.